One and the same sample provided the 32 T cell receptor beta chains below, sequenced in a study of blood T cell repertoires in COVID-19. TCRdb's copy holds only in-frame clones and misses some; the assay was immunoSEQ multiplex PCR. The data contain 190,000 or so clones, roughly 89% of them singletons. Sample: PBMCs or T cells enriched from blood (not recorded which). Every receptor here comes from a man aged 18 to 29 with acute COVID-19.

The chain recombines TRBV23-1 with TRBJ1-2; 9 nucleotides match TRBD1. TRBV23-1 has ORF status, its function being uncertain. After removal of 7 bases from V and 7 bases from J, the junction contained 25 bases not matched to a gene. CDR3 length: 19 amino acids. CDR3 sequence: CASTGQGILKPATAVGYTF. As DNA, the CDR3 is TGCGCCAGCACCGGACAGGGGATTCTCAAACCCGCCACCGCTGTTGGCTACACCTTC.

The chain links TRBV2 to TRBJ2-7; D may be TRBD1 (7 bases). This CDR3 is built from 15 residues. CDR1 and CDR2 (germline): SNHLY, FYNNEI. Trimming pared 7 bases from V and 5 bases from J, leaving 21 bases between. Here the CDR3 reads CASMGARRGANEQYF. DNA for the CDR3: TGTGCCAGCATGGGGGCGCGCAGGGGGGCCAACGAGCAGTACTTC.

V is TRBV7-3 and J is TRBJ2-2; D is ambiguous. V was shortened by 2 bases and J by 10 bases, with 11 bases between the two germline ends. Germline V gene sequence: CDR1 SGHTA, CDR2 FQGTGA. The CDR3 has 13 residues. The CDR3 reads CASSLYGSVELFF. Written as DNA, the CDR3 is TGTGCCAGCAGCTTATATGGCTCCGTGGAGCTGTTTTTT.

V usage is TRBV11-2 and J usage is TRBJ2-5, with D possibly TRBD2 on 7 matching bases. This CDR3 contains 15 residues. The V end was cut by 9 bases, the J end by 7 bases, with 24 bases between. CDR1 SGHAT and CDR2 FQNNGV come from the germline V gene. The CDR3 DNA follows: TGTGCCAGTAGAGGGGGGGGAGGGCCCTCTGGGACCCAGTACTTC. Its translation: CASRGGGGPSGTQYF.

This chain links TRBV5-5 with TRBJ2-5; tentatively, D is TRBD1 (6 bases). The germline V gene has CDR1 SGHKS and CDR2 YYEKEE (reference sequence). Trimming took off 4 bases at V and 4 bases at J, with 11 bases between the two ends. The CDR3 is 13 residues long. In DNA form, the CDR3 reads TGTGCCAGCAGCCTACAGGGCGGAGAGACCCAGTACTTC. This encodes CASSLQGGETQYF.

J is TRBJ2-1 and V is TRBV28, with TRBD2 matching 8 bases. This CDR3 comprises 18 residues. The V and J ends lost 2 bases and 7 bases, in that order; junction bases with no gene match: 16. CDR1 is MDHEN, CDR2 SYDVKM, per germline. CDR3 coding DNA: TGTGCCAGCAGTTTACATACCGGGGCTAGCGGGTATACAAATGAGCAGTTCTTC. It yields the protein CASSLHTGASGYTNEQFF.

This clone has just one count. The chain links TRBV10-3 to TRBJ2-3; D not certain. The CDR3 extends over 16 amino acids. CDR1 is ENHRY, CDR2 SYGVKD, per germline. The germline V and J ends were trimmed by 7 bases and 5 bases, with 22 bases remaining between them. CDR3 sequence: CAIKNLEGARRDTQYF. CDR3 coding DNA: TGTGCCATCAAGAACCTAGAAGGCGCCCGGCGAGATACGCAGTATTTT.

CDR3 DNA sequence: TGTGCCAGCAGTTTGTTCGAGCGGCCTACCTACGAGCAGTACTTC. This codes for CASSLFERPTYEQYF. V gene TRBV28 combines with J gene TRBJ2-7, with TRBD2 as a possible D gene (5 bases). The V and J ends lost 3 bases and 2 bases respectively, with 14 bases between them. CDR3 length: 15 amino acids. The germline gives CDR1 MDHEN, CDR2 SYDVKM.

In its sample, this clone was seen a few times. The chain joins TRBV14 to TRBJ1-2; possibly TRBD1 for D (6 bases). From germline, CDR1 is SGHDN and CDR2 FVKESK. This CDR3 spans 14 amino acids. V was pared by 4 bases and J by 3 bases, with 12 bases between. DNA for the CDR3: TGTGCCAGCAGCCTTAACAGGGTCGACTATGGCTACACCTTC. Translated, it gives CASSLNRVDYGYTF. Complete variable domain (other parts from reference TRBV14 and TRBJ1-2): EAGVTQFPSHSVIEKGQTVTLRCDPISGHDNLYWYRRVMGKEIKFLLHFVKESKQDESGMPNNRFLAERTGGTYSTLKVQPAELEDSGVYFCASSLNRVDYGYTFGSGTRLTVV.

The rearrangement links TRBV19 to TRBJ2-3; D is uncertain. The V gene's germline CDR1 is LNHDA and CDR2 SQIVND (reference sequence). Between the trimmed V and J ends, which lost 8 bases and 3 bases, there was a span of 15 bases. This CDR3 region has 14 residues. DNA for the CDR3: TGTGCCAGTGCCACGGGTCTTTCTACAGATACGCAGTATTTT. Translating it yields CASATGLSTDTQYF.

The CDR3 protein is CASSWGTGGGQPQHF. CDR3 DNA sequence: TGTGCCAGCAGCTGGGGGACAGGGGGCGGTCAGCCCCAGCATTTT. The chain employs TRBV13 and TRBJ1-5, with 12 bases fitting TRBD1. V lost 4 bases to trimming and J lost 6 bases; unmatched junction nucleotides: 4. Germline values: CDR1 PRHDT, CDR2 FYEKMQ (reference sequence). This CDR3 has 15 residues.

This clone was observed a single time. The genes are TRBV7-9 and TRBJ2-7; D might be TRBD2 (6 bases). The CDR3 loop spans 13 amino acids. The germline CDR1 and CDR2 sequences are SEHNR and FQNEAQ (reference sequence). Trimming stripped 7 bases from V and 3 bases from J, with 13 bases between. This CDR3 reads CASTSGEDYEQYF. The CDR3 coding sequence is TGTGCCAGCACCTCCGGGGAGGACTACGAGCAGTACTTC.

V and J are TRBV5-1 and TRBJ2-7; the match to TRBD2 covers 13 bases. The germline V gene encodes CDR1 SGHRS and CDR2 YFSETQ. CDR3 length: 16 amino acids. The V segment lost 4 bases and the J segment 2 bases; nucleotides outside the gene matches: 6. CDR3 in DNA: TGCGCCAGCAGCGGGGGACTAGCGGGACAAACCTACGAGCAGTACTTC. As protein: CASSGGLAGQTYEQYF.

This clone was detected a few times. CDR3 nucleotides: TGTGCCAGCAGCCAAGGGACAGGGACCCGTGGCTACACCTTC. This translates into CASSQGTGTRGYTF. The chain links TRBV7-3 to TRBJ1-2, with TRBD1 identical over 9 bases. The CDR3 covers 14 residues. CDR1 SGHTA and CDR2 FQGTGA come from the germline V gene. Trimming removed 5 bases from V and 7 bases from J; junction bases left unmatched: 8.

This chain joins TRBV28 and TRBJ2-7; D is perhaps TRBD2 (5 bases). Per the germline V gene, CDR1 is MDHEN and CDR2 is SYDVKM. The CDR3 contains 15 residues. Trimming removed 1 base at V and 1 base at J, with 11 bases between. The CDR3 loop is CASSLYGGLSYEQYF. Written as DNA, the CDR3 is TGTGCCAGCAGTTTATACGGCGGACTTTCCTACGAGCAGTACTTC.

The J gene is TRBJ2-3, the V gene TRBV7-3, with 7 bases matching TRBD2. V dropped 5 bases and J dropped 0; count of bases not matched to a gene: 8. The CDR3 is 16 amino acids. CDR1 is SGHTA and CDR2 is FQGTGA in the germline V gene. The chain's CDR3 is CASSPQPSGSTDTQYF. CDR3 DNA sequence: TGTGCCAGCAGCCCTCAGCCTAGCGGAAGCACAGATACGCAGTATTTT.

The chain uses TRBV19 and TRBJ1-5; 10 positions agree with TRBD1. V gave up 9 bases and J gave up 1 base; unmatched junction bases: 15. Germline CDR1 is LNHDA and CDR2 is SQIVND (reference sequence). There are 18 residues in the CDR3. This CDR3 is CASSIPRDRGASNQPQHF. The DNA of the CDR3 is TGTGCCAGCTCAATCCCGAGGGACAGGGGAGCGAGCAATCAGCCCCAGCATTTT.

V and J are TRBV7-9 and TRBJ2-7; D is unclear. The CDR3 totals 12 residues. V shed 1 base and J shed 5 bases, with 6 bases lying between them. CDR1 and CDR2 from the germline V gene are SEHNR and FQNEAQ (reference sequence). This CDR3 is CASSLGANEQYF. CDR3 nucleotide sequence: TGTGCCAGCAGCTTAGGGGCTAACGAGCAGTACTTC.

J is TRBJ1-1 and V is TRBV28, with D possibly being TRBD1 (6 bases). V shed 2 bases and J shed 4 bases, with 11 bases lying between them. The CDR3 sequence is 14 residues long. Germline assignment: CDR1 MDHEN and CDR2 SYDVKM. The CDR3 spells CASSLANRATEAFF. CDR3 in DNA: TGTGCCAGCAGTTTAGCTAACAGGGCCACTGAAGCTTTCTTT.

The V gene is TRBV19, the J gene TRBJ2-6; possible D gene TRBD1, 6 bases. From germline, CDR1 is LNHDA and CDR2 SQIVND (reference sequence). V was pared by 7 bases and J by 4 bases, with 14 bases between. This CDR3 spans 15 amino acids. CDR3 DNA sequence: TGTGCCAGTAACCCAACAGGGTACGGGGCCAACGTCCTGACTTTC. It translates to CASNPTGYGANVLTF. The complete variable domain, with remaining parts taken from reference TRBV19 and TRBJ2-6, reads DGGITQSPKYLFRKEGQNVTLSCEQNLNHDAMYWYRQDPGQGLRLIYYSQIVNDFQKGDIAEGYSVSREKKESFPLTVTSAQKNPTAFYLCASNPTGYGANVLTFGAGSRLTVL.

The chain is built from TRBV4-1 and TRBJ2-4; 8 bases match TRBD2. The CDR3 has 13 amino acids. V trimming: 0 bases; J trimming: 9 bases; junction bases outside the gene matches: 1. Germline values: CDR1 MGHRA, CDR2 YSYEKL. The CDR3 reads CASSQDRGGIQYF. The CDR3 coding sequence is TGCGCCAGCAGCCAAGATCGGGGGGGCATTCAGTACTTC.

The V gene is TRBV28, the J gene TRBJ2-7; D perhaps matches TRBD1 (6 bases). The V gene's germline CDR1 is MDHEN and CDR2 SYDVKM. V lost 6 bases to trimming and J lost 4 bases, with 16 bases between them. The CDR3 runs 14 residues. The CDR3 loop is CASSRPSQGYEQYF. For the CDR3, the DNA is TGTGCCAGCAGCCGACCCAGTCAGGGGTACGAGCAGTACTTC.

CDR3 loop: CASSSPRQTQETQYF. CDR3 nucleotides: TGTGCCAGCAGCTCCCCGAGGCAGACCCAAGAGACCCAGTACTTC. The chain is built from TRBV5-5 and TRBJ2-5; D is uncertain. V gave up 3 bases and J gave up 1 base, with 13 bases separating them. This CDR3 region has 15 residues. In germline, CDR1 is SGHKS, CDR2 YYEKEE (reference sequence).

The V call is TRBV12-3 or TRBV12-4, the J call TRBJ2-5; 7 nucleotides line up with TRBD2. CDR3 length: 13 residues. J was trimmed by 4 bases and V by 3 bases; bases with no gene match: 2. The CDR3 nucleotides are TGTGCCAGCAGTTTCGGCGGGAGAGAGACCCAGTACTTC. This translates into CASSFGGRETQYF.

This clone was seen only a few times. The chain has TRBV7-3 and TRBJ2-2; the D is unclear. Germline CDR1 SGHTA, CDR2 FQGTGA. The CDR3 totals 15 residues. With 5 bases removed from V and 5 bases from J, the gap between germline ends came to 15 bases. The CDR3 nucleotides read TGTGCCAGCAGCCAAGACGCGGTTTTGACCGGGGAGCTGTTTTTT. This gives the protein CASSQDAVLTGELFF.

The V call is TRBV6-5, the J call TRBJ2-7; 8 nucleotides line up with TRBD1. CDR3 length: 13 amino acids. The J segment lost 3 bases and the V segment lost 8 bases, leaving 6 bases of the junction unmatched. Per the germline V gene, CDR1 is MNHEY and CDR2 is SVGAGI. The DNA for the CDR3 is TGTGCCAGCGGGGACAGGATCTTCTACGAGCAGTACTTC. It codes for CASGDRIFYEQYF.

V and J are TRBV19 and TRBJ2-7, with D possibly TRBD1 on 6 matching bases. Germline lookup yields CDR1 LNHDA and CDR2 SQIVND (reference sequence). The CDR3 runs 13 residues. The V end was cut by 5 bases, the J end by 6 bases, with 14 bases between. CDR3 DNA: TGTGCCAGTAGTGACCGGACAGTATCCGAGCAGTACTTC. Translated, it gives CASSDRTVSEQYF.

This clone was counted once. This chain joins TRBV12-3 or TRBV12-4 and TRBJ1-1; D possibly corresponds to TRBD1 (6 bases). V was pared by 7 bases and J by 2 bases, with 11 bases between. This CDR3 region has 13 residues. CDR3 amino acids: CASNQGSNTEAFF. CDR3 sequence (DNA): TGTGCCAGCAACCAGGGGAGTAACACTGAAGCTTTCTTT.

The rearrangement uses TRBV5-5 and TRBJ2-1, with a possible D match to TRBD1 (5 bases). The CDR3 runs 15 residues. CDR1 is SGHKS and CDR2 is YYEKEE in the germline V gene (reference sequence). Trimming left V 0 bases short and J 8 bases short, with 15 bases between. CDR3 sequence (DNA): TGTGCCAGCAGCTTGGTGTATGCAGGGAATTATGAGCAGTTCTTC. Residues: CASSLVYAGNYEQFF. Supplemented by reference TRBV5-5 and TRBJ2-1, the full variable domain reads DAGVTQSPTHLIKTRGQQVTLRCSPISGHKSVSWYQQVLGQGPQFIFQYYEKEERGRGNFPDRFSARQFPNYSSELNVNALLLGDSALYLCASSLVYAGNYEQFFGPGTRLTVL.

The chain couples TRBV7-9 to TRBJ1-4, with D hard to call. The CDR3 contains 14 residues. Germline CDR1 is SEHNR and CDR2 is FQNEAQ (reference sequence). V dropped 7 bases and J dropped 4 bases, with 13 bases sitting between them. Here the CDR3 reads CASTVTGSNEKLFF. CDR3 DNA: TGTGCCAGCACTGTAACTGGGAGTAATGAAAAACTGTTTTTT.

The V call is TRBV12-3 or TRBV12-4, the J call TRBJ1-1; D is undetermined. The CDR3 is made up of 12 amino acids. Trimming removed 3 bases from V and 4 bases from J, with 6 bases in between. The CDR3 loop is CASSFTATEAFF. CDR3 nucleotides: TGTGCCAGCAGTTTTACTGCCACTGAAGCTTTCTTT.

The V call is TRBV4-3, the J call TRBJ2-7; TRBD1 matches 7 bases. The CDR3 runs 15 residues. Germline trimming cut 0 bases from V and 4 bases from J; bases unmatched to any gene: 6. In germline, CDR1 is LGHNA, CDR2 YSLEER. The CDR3 nucleotides read TGCGCCAGCAGCCAAGATCGACAGGGTGGTTACGAGCAGTACTTC. The encoded protein is CASSQDRQGGYEQYF.